One and the same sample provided the 26 T cell receptor beta chains below, sequenced in a study of blood T cell repertoires in COVID-19. Clones were sequenced by immunoSEQ multiplex PCR, and TCRdb holds only the in-frame ones, with some missing. Seen here are under 110,000 clones, roughly nine tenths observed once, and the top ten hold 17%. Input material: peripheral blood. All receptors come from a man between 50 and 59 years old with acute or convalescent COVID-19.

The chain combines TRBV24-1 with TRBJ1-2; no firm D call. This CDR3 spans 18 amino acids. The V gene lost 0 bases and the J gene lost 5 bases, with 21 bases spanning the gap. Germline CDR1 and CDR2: KGHDR and SFDVKD. This CDR3 reads CATSDLHASLRLLYGYTF. CDR3 nucleotides: TGTGCCACCAGTGATTTGCATGCGTCCCTCCGTCTTCTATATGGCTACACCTTC.

This chain connects TRBV6-2 or TRBV6-3 to TRBJ1-4; D unclear. The CDR3 totals 13 residues. The germline CDR1 and CDR2 sequences are MNHEY and SVGEGT. V was shortened by 4 bases and J by 8 bases, with 11 bases between the two germline ends. The CDR3 region has the DNA TGTGCCAGCAGTTCACGGGTTAGGGAAAAACTGTTTTTT. Protein sequence: CASSSRVREKLFF.

The rearrangement uses TRBV5-1 and TRBJ1-6, with 7 bases fitting TRBD1. Germline-derived CDR1 and CDR2 are SGHRS and YFSETQ. V lost 0 bases and J lost 2; bases outside the gene matches: 2. This CDR3 spans 16 amino acids. The CDR3 region has the DNA TGCGCCAGCAGCTTGGCCGGGACAGCCTATAATTCACCCCTCCACTTT. It translates to CASSLAGTAYNSPLHF.

The count of this clone is one. CDR3 DNA sequence: TGCGCCAGCAGCTTAGGGCCGGACGACAGCTCCTACGAGCAGTACTTC. Translation gives CASSLGPDDSSYEQYF. V usage is TRBV5-1 and J usage is TRBJ2-7; D might be TRBD1 (5 bases). The CDR3 totals 16 residues. Germline V gene data show CDR1 as SGHRS and CDR2 as YFSETQ. The germline V and J ends were trimmed by 2 bases and 0 bases, with 15 bases remaining between them.

The chain combines TRBV28 with TRBJ2-1; 11 bases fit TRBD2. Unmatched junction bases numbered 6, after V lost 4 bases and J lost 4 bases. The germline V gene has CDR1 MDHEN and CDR2 SYDVKM. The CDR3 length is 16 residues. CDR3 nucleotide sequence: TGTGCCAGCAGTTCCAAACTAGCGGGGGAGTACAATGAGCAGTTCTTC. This sequence encodes CASSSKLAGEYNEQFF.

The chain combines TRBV27 with TRBJ2-7; possible D gene TRBD2, 6 bases. This CDR3 comprises 13 residues. Germline V gene sequence: CDR1 MNHEY, CDR2 SMNVEV (reference sequence). CDR3 bases: TGTGTCACCAGCAAGGGGACTGTTTACGAGCAGTACTTC. Its protein product is CVTSKGTVYEQYF.

The V call is TRBV3-1 (or the pseudogene TRBV3-2), the J call TRBJ2-5, with 10 bases identical to TRBD2. This CDR3 region has 16 residues. Trimming at V came to 0 bases and at J to 4 bases, leaving 5 bases not matched to a gene. CDR1 LGHDT and CDR2 YNNKEL come from the germline V gene (reference sequence). The CDR3 spells CASSQESGGARETQYF. CDR3 in DNA: TGTGCCAGCAGCCAAGAAAGCGGGGGGGCCCGAGAGACCCAGTACTTC.

This clone was seen once. The rearrangement links TRBV27 to TRBJ1-2, with unresolved D. Germline V CDR1 and CDR2: MNHEY, SMNVEV (reference sequence). The V gene lost 2 bases and the J gene lost 3 bases, with 13 bases spanning the gap. The CDR3 is made up of 15 amino acids. CDR3 region: CASSLDPTSHYGYTF. As DNA, the CDR3 is TGTGCCAGCAGTTTAGACCCGACTTCCCACTATGGCTACACCTTC.

The V gene is TRBV19, the J gene TRBJ2-7; the match to TRBD1 covers 7 bases. The junction had 2 bases not matched to a gene; V was cut back by 5 bases and J by 1 base. Germline values: CDR1 LNHDA, CDR2 SQIVND (reference sequence). The CDR3 has 13 amino acids. DNA for the CDR3: TGTGCCAGTAGTCTGGGACAGTCCTACGAGCAGTACTTC. Encoded protein: CASSLGQSYEQYF. Filled out from reference TRBV19 and TRBJ2-7, the complete variable domain reads DGGITQSPKYLFRKEGQNVTLSCEQNLNHDAMYWYRQDPGQGLRLIYYSQIVNDFQKGDIAEGYSVSREKKESFPLTVTSAQKNPTAFYLCASSLGQSYEQYFGPGTRLTVT.

The CDR3 reads CSVRSTGRTEAFF. The DNA for the CDR3 is TGCAGCGTTCGAAGTACAGGGCGGACTGAAGCTTTCTTT. This chain connects TRBV29-1 to TRBJ1-1; D might be TRBD1 (6 bases). CDR3 length equals 13 residues. Germline V gene sequence: CDR1 SQVTM, CDR2 ANQGSEA. V was clipped by 5 bases and J by 5 bases, with 15 bases between them.

This clone was recorded a few times. The chain combines TRBV30 with TRBJ2-2, with D tentatively TRBD1 (5 bases). CDR1 is GTSNPN, CDR2 SVGIG, per germline (reference sequence). The CDR3 has 13 residues. The germline V and J ends were trimmed by 2 bases and 8 bases, with 12 bases remaining between them. For the CDR3, the DNA is TGTGCCTGGAGTCGGACATCGCCAGGGGAGCTGTTTTTT. As protein: CAWSRTSPGELFF.

This clone showed up just a few times. V and J are TRBV6-5 and TRBJ2-7; TRBD1 matches at 7 bases. The CDR3 totals 15 residues. With V trimmed by 4 bases and J by 1 base, 7 bases remained unmatched. CDR1 is MNHEY, CDR2 SVGAGI, per germline. The CDR3 here is CASSSRQGPSYEQYF. In nucleotides, the CDR3 is TGTGCCAGCAGTTCCCGACAGGGACCTTCCTACGAGCAGTACTTC.

The chain joins TRBV6-5 to TRBJ2-5; 9 bases match TRBD1. Per germline, CDR1 MNHEY and CDR2 SVGAGI. This CDR3 spans 15 amino acids. Trimming removed 2 bases from V and 1 base from J; junction bases left unmatched: 2. The CDR3 here is CASSYTGGVQETQYF. The CDR3 DNA sequence: TGTGCCAGCAGTTACACAGGGGGCGTCCAAGAGACCCAGTACTTC.

This chain connects TRBV10-2 to TRBJ2-7; 7 bases are a match to TRBD1. Trimming removed 6 bases from V and 7 bases from J; junction bases left unmatched: 6. The CDR3 has 12 residues. CDR1 and CDR2 from the germline V gene are WSHSY and SAAADI. CDR3 coding DNA: TGCGCCAGCAGCGCTACACAGGGGGAGCAGTACTTC. This gives the protein CASSATQGEQYF.

The genes are TRBV5-4 and TRBJ1-1; a possible D gene is TRBD1 (5 bases). Per the germline V gene, CDR1 is SGHNT and CDR2 is YYREEE (reference sequence). The V end was cut by 9 bases, the J end by 2 bases, with 14 bases between. The CDR3 is 13 residues long. This CDR3 is CAISTAPNTEAFF. CDR3 bases: TGTGCCATTTCGACAGCACCTAACACTGAAGCTTTCTTT. The complete variable domain, with remaining parts taken from reference TRBV5-4 and TRBJ1-1, reads ETGVTQSPTHLIKTRGQQVTLRCSSQSGHNTVSWYQQALGQGPQFIFQYYREEENGRGNFPPRFSGLQFPNYSSELNVNALELDDSALYLCAISTAPNTEAFFGQGTRLTVV.

The chain links TRBV5-6 to TRBJ1-6; TRBD1 might be the D (6 bases). V was trimmed by 3 bases and J by 8 bases, leaving 15 bases between them. The CDR3 contains 15 residues. CDR1 SGHDT and CDR2 YYEEEE come from the germline V gene. This CDR3 is CASSSYSRGYSPLHF. As DNA, the CDR3 is TGTGCCAGCAGCTCTTACAGCAGGGGATATTCACCCCTCCACTTT.

The chain recombines TRBV5-1 with TRBJ2-7; D ambiguous. This CDR3 comprises 14 residues. Germline CDR1 reads SGHRS; CDR2 reads YFSETQ. The ends were cut back, 0 bases at V and 5 bases at J, with 12 bases in the middle. CDR3 sequence: CASSLALPTDEQYF. The CDR3 coding sequence is TGCGCCAGCAGCTTGGCACTTCCCACCGACGAGCAGTACTTC.

This clone was seen only a few times. This chain links TRBV9 with TRBJ2-3; D may be TRBD2 (5 bases). Trimming removed 0 bases at V and 2 bases at J, with 7 bases between. Germline lookup yields CDR1 SGDLS and CDR2 YYNGEE. The CDR3 consists of 14 residues. The CDR3 coding sequence is TGTGCCAGCAGCGTAGGGGGAGACACAGATACGCAGTATTTT. Encoded protein: CASSVGGDTDTQYF. The complete variable domain, with remaining parts taken from reference TRBV9 and TRBJ2-3, reads DSGVTQTPKHLITATGQRVTLRCSPRSGDLSVYWYQQSLDQGLQFLIQYYNGEERAKGNILERFSAQQFPDLHSELNLSSLELGDSALYFCASSVGGDTDTQYFGPGTRLTVL.

The J gene is TRBJ2-5, the V gene TRBV21-1; the D segment call TRBD2 is taken from the table without a DNA check. TRBV21-1 corresponds to a pseudogene. CDR3 length equals 14 residues. The CDR3 sequence: CASSKEGGEETQYF. In DNA form, the CDR3 reads TGTGCCAGCAGCAAAGAGGGCGGGGAAGAGACCCAGTACTTC.

The rearrangement joins TRBV19 to TRBJ1-1; D is unresolved. The CDR3 spans 13 residues. Trimming took off 10 bases at V and 4 bases at J, with 16 bases between the two ends. The germline V gene encodes CDR1 LNHDA and CDR2 SQIVND (reference sequence). CDR3 loop: CATYPERGTEAFF. In nucleotides, the CDR3 is TGTGCCACTTACCCCGAACGGGGCACTGAAGCTTTCTTT.

The rearrangement links TRBV6-4 to TRBJ2-1, with 9 nucleotides matching TRBD1. The CDR3 has 14 residues. Trimming at V came to 7 bases and at J to 7 bases, leaving 8 bases not matched to a gene. Germline V gene lookup returns CDR1 MRHNA and CDR2 SNTAGT. The CDR3 spells CASKSDRGGNEQFF. The CDR3 DNA sequence: TGTGCCAGCAAGAGCGACAGGGGGGGAAATGAGCAGTTCTTC.

The gene calls are TRBV4-3 and TRBJ2-7; D not certain. Between the trimmed V and J ends, which lost 0 bases and 2 bases, there was a span of 5 bases. CDR3 length: 13 amino acids. Per germline, CDR1 LGHNA and CDR2 YSLEER. The DNA of the CDR3 is TGCGCCAGCAGCCAAGATCGGGCCTACGAGCAGTACTTC. Translation gives CASSQDRAYEQYF.

V gene TRBV24-1 combines with J gene TRBJ2-1, with D possibly being TRBD2 (7 bases). Germline V lookup: CDR1 KGHDR, CDR2 SFDVKD. V dropped 5 bases and J dropped 7 bases, with 17 bases sitting between them. This CDR3 is built from 15 residues. The chain's CDR3 is CATSAAGASGNEQFF. CDR3 in DNA: TGTGCCACCAGTGCTGCGGGGGCCTCTGGAAATGAGCAGTTCTTC.

J is TRBJ2-2 and V is TRBV27, with 14 nucleotides matching TRBD2. The germline gives CDR1 MNHEY, CDR2 SMNVEV (reference sequence). The CDR3 spans 15 residues. Trimming at V came to 7 bases and at J to 7 bases, leaving 5 bases not matched to a gene. In DNA form, the CDR3 reads TGTGCCAGCAAACTGACTAGCGGGGGGGGCGGGGAGCTGTTTTTT. Its translation: CASKLTSGGGGELFF.

The rearrangement joins TRBV5-1 to TRBJ1-6; unclear D gene. V lost 4 bases and J lost 0, with 11 bases in between. CDR1 SGHRS and CDR2 YFSETQ come from the germline V gene. This CDR3 has 16 residues. CDR3 nucleotides: TGCGCCAGCAGCCAAGAAACCAGCTCCTATAATTCACCCCTCCACTTT. This codes for CASSQETSSYNSPLHF.

The CDR3 loop is CASREGAGNTIYF. Written as DNA, the CDR3 is TGCGCCAGCCGGGAGGGGGCTGGAAACACCATATATTTT. The chain joins TRBV4-1 to TRBJ1-3, with D possibly TRBD1 on 6 matching bases. The CDR3 has 13 amino acids. From germline, CDR1 is MGHRA and CDR2 YSYEKL. Trimming took off 8 bases at V and 2 bases at J, with 10 bases between the two ends.